This is a list of T cell receptor beta chains from one sample in a study of a mutant IDH1 vaccine in newly diagnosed glioma. Antigen specificity for these receptors is unknown. TCRdb keeps only in-frame clones here, not all; method: immunoSEQ multiplex PCR. The table includes almost 95,000 clones, just under 90% detected once. Specimen: PBMCs, collected from a glioma patient whose treatment included an IDH1 peptide vaccine. The source of these receptors is a woman in her forties or fifties with glioma. The CDR3 runs from the conserved cysteine through the conserved F or W. D genes are given only for firm matches. The size field is filled for only some rows; it gives once, few, many or a size class.

>TRBV5-1|NA|TRBJ1-1|NA
TGCGCCAGCAGCTTCGGCGGAGACACTGAAGCTTTCTTT
CASSFGGDTEAFF
>TRBV6-1|NA|TRBJ2-1|once
TGTGCCAGCAGTGAAAGTCAGGGTTCCTACAATGAGCAGTTCTTC
CASSESQGSYNEQFF
>TRBV5-1|NA|TRBJ2-7|NA
TGCGCCAGCAGCTTGAGACAGGACTACGAGCAGTACTTC
CASSLRQDYEQYF
>TRBV15|TRBD2|TRBJ2-1|NA
TGTGCCACCAGCAGAGGACTAGCGGGAGTTCAGGGTGAGCAGTTCTTC
CATSRGLAGVQGEQFF
>TRBV4-1|NA|TRBJ2-2|NA
TGCGCCAGCAGCCAAGTCAGCACGAACACCGGGGAGCTGTTTTTT
CASSQVSTNTGELFF
>TRBV6-1|NA|TRBJ1-2|NA
TGTGCCAGCAGTGAAAGGGCATCCCTCTATGGCTACACCTTC
CASSERASLYGYTF
>TRBV29-1|TRBD2|TRBJ2-7|NA
TGCAGCGTCGGAACTAGCGGGAGCTCCTACGAGCAGTACTTC
CSVGTSGSSYEQYF
>TRBV28|NA|TRBJ1-2|NA
TGTGCCAGCAGTTCATCGGGCTTCTTCTTGGGTGGCTACACCTTC
CASSSSGFFLGGYTF
>TRBV30|TRBD2|TRBJ2-2|NA
TGTGCCTGGAGTGTACTAGCGGGAGGGCCCGGGGAGCTGTTTTTT
CAWSVLAGGPGELFF
>TRBV27|TRBD2|TRBJ2-3|NA
TGTGCCAGCACCCTACGTGGGACTAGCGGGACCGGTTCGGAAGATACGCAGTATTTT
CASTLRGTSGTGSEDTQYF
>TRBV5-1|TRBD2|TRBJ2-3|NA
TGCGCCAGCAGCCCGGGGGGTGACACAGATACGCAGTATTTT
CASSPGGDTDTQYF
>TRBV10-2|TRBD2|TRBJ2-7|NA
TGCGCCAGCAGTCCAGCGGGAGGGGGCTACGAGCAGTACTTC
CASSPAGGGYEQYF
>TRBV6-5|TRBD2|TRBJ2-7|NA
TGTGCCAGCTCACAGGGACTAGCGGTCTACGAGCAGTACTTC
CASSQGLAVYEQYF
>TRBV2|TRBD2|TRBJ2-7|once
TGTGCCAGCAGGAGCATGCAGGCCGAGGGAGGGTACTACTACGAGCAGTACTTC
CASRSMQAEGGYYYEQYF
>TRBV2|NA|TRBJ2-7|NA
TGTGCCAGCAGTGAAGGAACCCCCTACGAGCAGTACTTC
CASSEGTPYEQYF
>TRBV7-3|NA|TRBJ2-7|NA
TGTGCCAGCAGTTCGACCCCCTTGGACGAGCAGTACTTC
CASSSTPLDEQYF
>TRBV9|NA|TRBJ2-7|NA
TGTGCCAGCAGCGTAGGGACAGACGCGCCTAGGGAGCAGTACTTC
CASSVGTDAPREQYF
>TRBV5-6|TRBD1|TRBJ2-7|NA
TGTGCCAGCAGCTTGGCCGGAGGGACAGGCTACGAGCAGTACTTC
CASSLAGGTGYEQYF
>TRBV7-3|NA|TRBJ2-7|NA
TGTGCCAGCAGCTTATCTCCTACCCACGAGCAGTACTTC
CASSLSPTHEQYF
>TRBV5-1|TRBD2|TRBJ2-1|NA
TGCGCCAGCAGCTTCCGACTAGCGGAATACAATGAGCAGTTCTTC
CASSFRLAEYNEQFF
>TRBV9|NA|TRBJ1-2|NA
TGTGCCAGCAGCGCTCCAGGGATCCATGGCTACACCTTC
CASSAPGIHGYTF
>TRBV10-2|TRBD1|TRBJ1-5|once
TGCGCCAGCAGTCCCGGGGACAGGGGAAATCAGCCCCAGCATTTT
CASSPGDRGNQPQHF
>TRBV30|NA|TRBJ1-1|NA
TGTGCCTGGAGTTGGACATTCCGAGGCACTGAAGCTTTCTTT
CAWSWTFRGTEAFF